A single sample gave rise to the 13 T cell receptor beta chains below, sequenced in a study of identical twins (dated by TCRdb to 2015 to 2016). The library was prepared using 5' RACE. Instrument on record: Illumina HiSeq 2000. The public reads were run again by TCRdb, first through fastp at Q25 and then through MiXCR, and only productive beta chains were kept. Each entry is one CDR3 protein sequence, shown with its most common DNA and genes. This sample holds some 500,000 distinct CDR3 sequences; approximately 10% were observed only once. Together, the top ten hold 2.5% to 3% of the sample. In addition, the sample was reused for a study of yellow fever vaccine responses in identical twins.

Sequencing used PBMCs. Receptor source: a woman under 30 in good health.

This sequence joins TRBV29-1 and TRBJ2-1; a possible D gene is TRBD1 (6 bases). There are 14 residues in the CDR3. Germline assignment: CDR1 SQVTM and CDR2 ANQGSEA. Trimming removed 7 bases at V and 8 bases at J, with 21 bases between. The DNA for the CDR3 is TGCAGCGCGATAATTGGGGGCCTCGGGTATGAGCAGTTCTTC. As protein: CSAIIGGLGYEQFF.

Many counts were recorded for this clonotype. This chain links TRBV5-1 with TRBJ2-5; the match to TRBD1 covers 8 bases. The length of the CDR3 is 15 residues. J gave up 0 bases and V 0 bases, and 1 base lay outside the gene matches. CDR1 and CDR2 (germline): SGHRS, YFSETQ. The CDR3 sequence is CASSLGQGYQETQYF. The CDR3 DNA sequence: TGCGCCAGCAGCTTGGGACAGGGGTACCAAGAGACCCAGTACTTC.

This clonotype turned up a few times. The CDR3 spells CASSATGFGNQPQHF. The CDR3 nucleotides are TGTGCCAGCAGCGCCACAGGGTTCGGCAATCAGCCCCAGCATTTT. The rearrangement joins TRBV11-2 to TRBJ1-5, with D possibly being TRBD1 (6 bases). Germline V gene sequence: CDR1 SGHAT, CDR2 FQNNGV. This CDR3 has 15 residues. V shed 5 bases and J shed 2 bases, with 13 bases lying between them. The whole variable domain, filled in from reference TRBV11-2 and TRBJ1-5, reads EAGVAQSPRYKIIEKRQSVAFWCNPISGHATLYWYQQILGQGPKLLIQFQNNGVVDDSQLPKDRFSAERLKGVDSTLKIQPAKLEDSAVYLCASSATGFGNQPQHFGDGTRLSIL.

This clonotype has more than one count but fewer than ten. J is TRBJ2-3 and V is TRBV7-9; a weak D match, TRBD1 (5 bases). Germline CDR1 is SEHNR and CDR2 is FQNEAQ (reference sequence). The CDR3 loop spans 14 amino acids. With 3 bases removed from V and 3 bases from J, the gap between germline ends came to 10 bases. The CDR3, as DNA: TGTGCCAGCAGCTTCCAGGGTAAAACAGATACGCAGTATTTT. This sequence encodes CASSFQGKTDTQYF.

This clonotype was seen more than once but under ten times. The chain carries TRBV10-3 and TRBJ2-1; 7 positions agree with TRBD2. Per germline, CDR1 ENHRY and CDR2 SYGVKD. The CDR3 totals 17 residues. Germline trimming cut 8 bases from V and 0 bases from J; bases unmatched to any gene: 13. The CDR3 DNA reads as TGTGCCATCCTCGGGACTAATCTTCAGAGCTCCTACAATGAGCAGTTCTTC. Translation: CAILGTNLQSSYNEQFF.

The chain couples TRBV20-1 to TRBJ2-7; TRBD1 is a possible D gene (6 bases). The V end lost 3 bases, the J end lost 8 bases, and 14 bases lay between the germline ends. The CDR3 is 12 amino acids. Germline lookup yields CDR1 DFQATT and CDR2 SNEGSKA (reference sequence). The CDR3 bases are TGCAGTGCTAGGGGGGACAACAATCAGCAGTACTTC. Its protein is CSARGDNNQQYF.

Of note for this clonotype: One junction end does not reproduce the germline sequence, and a read error may be involved. The gene calls are TRBV30 and TRBJ2-3; 8 positions agree with TRBD2. The CDR3 is 14 amino acids. Per the germline V gene, CDR1 is GTSNPN and CDR2 is SVGIG (reference sequence). The CDR3: CAWSVRGGTNTQYF. The CDR3 DNA is TGTGCCTGGAGTGTACGGGGGGGCACAAATACGCAGTATTTT.

This clonotype was counted between two and nine times. V gene TRBV6-1 combines with J gene TRBJ2-5; 8 positions agree with TRBD1. This CDR3 spans 16 amino acids. Germline V gene sequence: CDR1 MNHNS, CDR2 SASEGT. The trim removed 6 bases at V and 2 bases at J, leaving 11 bases unmatched. The CDR3 sequence: CASRGGRQGPQETQYF. CDR3 in DNA: TGTGCCAGCAGGGGAGGTAGACAGGGGCCACAAGAGACCCAGTACTTC.

This clonotype was seen only a few times. The rearrangement uses TRBV28 and TRBJ1-1; D gene ambiguous. Trimming cost V 2 bases and J 4 bases, with 5 bases left between them. CDR3 size: 12 residues. CDR1 is MDHEN and CDR2 is SYDVKM in the germline V gene. The CDR3 loop reads CASSLRRTEAFF. In DNA form, the CDR3 reads TGTGCCAGCAGTTTACGACGCACTGAAGCTTTCTTT.

The rearrangement joins TRBV29-1 to TRBJ2-4; either TRBD1 or TRBD2 may fit D (5 bases each). CDR1 SQVTM and CDR2 ANQGSEA come from the germline V gene. The CDR3 covers 13 residues. Between the trimmed V and J ends, which lost 7 bases and 0 bases, there was a span of 10 bases. CDR3 amino acids: CSARDLAKNIQYF. Here the CDR3 DNA reads TGCAGCGCCAGGGACCTAGCCAAAAACATTCAGTACTTC. Complete variable domain (other parts from reference TRBV29-1 and TRBJ2-4): SAVISQKPSRDICQRGTSLTIQCQVDSQVTMMFWYRQQPGQSLTLIATANQGSEATYESGFVIDKFPISRPNLTFSTLTVSNMSPEDSSIYLCSARDLAKNIQYFGAGTRLSVL.

This clonotype has only a few counts. This chain links TRBV9 with TRBJ2-2, with D possibly matching TRBD2 (5 bases). From germline, CDR1 is SGDLS and CDR2 YYNGEE. The ends were cut back, 2 bases at V and 4 bases at J, with 21 bases in the middle. CDR3 length: 18 amino acids. The CDR3 region has the DNA TGTGCCAGCAGCGTTCAAGTGGGTGGAGGCTGGGGCACCGGGGAGCTGTTTTTT. The encoded protein is CASSVQVGGGWGTGELFF. The full variable domain, with the rest looked up from reference TRBV9 and TRBJ2-2, is DSGVTQTPKHLITATGQRVTLRCSPRSGDLSVYWYQQSLDQGLQFLIQYYNGEERAKGNILERFSAQQFPDLHSELNLSSLELGDSALYFCASSVQVGGGWGTGELFFGEGSRLTVL.

This clonotype turned up a few times. This rearrangement joins TRBV14 to TRBJ1-6; D unclear. The V end lost 5 bases, the J end lost 8 bases, and 19 bases lay between the germline ends. Germline V gene data show CDR1 as SGHDN and CDR2 as FVKESK. This CDR3 is built from 16 residues. The chain's CDR3 is CASSFRMAAVDSPLHF. The CDR3 region has the DNA TGTGCCAGCAGCTTCAGGATGGCGGCTGTGGATTCACCCCTCCACTTT.

A note on this clonotype: The junction differs from germline at one of its ends, possibly a read error. The chain joins TRBV7-7 to TRBJ2-7; D could derive from TRBD1 or TRBD2 (5 bases each). This CDR3 region has 15 residues. The germline gives CDR1 SSHAT, CDR2 FNYEAQ (reference sequence). DNA for the CDR3: TGTGCTAGCAGCTCGAGGGCAGGGAGCTCCTACGAGCAGTACTTC. This codes for CASSSRAGSSYEQYF.